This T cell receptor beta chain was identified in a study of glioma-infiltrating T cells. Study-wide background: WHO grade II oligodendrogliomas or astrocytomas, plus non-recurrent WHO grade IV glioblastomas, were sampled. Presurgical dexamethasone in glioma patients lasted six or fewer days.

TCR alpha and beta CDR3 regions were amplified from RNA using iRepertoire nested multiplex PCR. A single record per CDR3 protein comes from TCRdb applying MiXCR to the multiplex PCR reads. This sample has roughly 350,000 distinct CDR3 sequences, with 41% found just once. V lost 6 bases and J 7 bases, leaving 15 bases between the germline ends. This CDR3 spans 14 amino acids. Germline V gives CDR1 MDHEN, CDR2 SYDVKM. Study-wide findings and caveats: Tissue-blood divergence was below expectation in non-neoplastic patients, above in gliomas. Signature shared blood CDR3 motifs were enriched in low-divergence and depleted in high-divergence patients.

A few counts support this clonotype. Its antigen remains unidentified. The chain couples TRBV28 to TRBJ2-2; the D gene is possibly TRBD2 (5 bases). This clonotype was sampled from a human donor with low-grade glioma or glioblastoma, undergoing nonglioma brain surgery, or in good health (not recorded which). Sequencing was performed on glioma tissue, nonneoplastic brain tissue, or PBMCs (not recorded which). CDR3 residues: CASRAGVTGGELFF. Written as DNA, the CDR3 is TGTGCCAGCAGGGCCGGGGTGACGGGCGGGGAGCTGTTTTTT.